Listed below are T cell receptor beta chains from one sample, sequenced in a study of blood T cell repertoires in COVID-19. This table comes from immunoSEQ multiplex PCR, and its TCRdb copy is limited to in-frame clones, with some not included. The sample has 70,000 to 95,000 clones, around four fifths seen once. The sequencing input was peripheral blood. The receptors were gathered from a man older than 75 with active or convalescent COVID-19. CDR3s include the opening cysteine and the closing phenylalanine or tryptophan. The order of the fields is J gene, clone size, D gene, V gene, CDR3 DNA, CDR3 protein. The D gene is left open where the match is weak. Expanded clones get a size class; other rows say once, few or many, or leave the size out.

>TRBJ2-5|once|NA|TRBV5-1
TGCGCCAGCAGCTTTCCAGGGCAAGAGACCCAGTACTTC
CASSFPGQETQYF
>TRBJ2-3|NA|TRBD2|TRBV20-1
TGCAGTGCTAGTCCCAGCCGTCTAGCGGTAGTAGATACGCAGTATTTT
CSASPSRLAVVDTQYF
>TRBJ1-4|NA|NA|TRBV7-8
TGTGCCAGCAGCCATGAGGTTCAAAAACTGTTTTTT
CASSHEVQKLFF
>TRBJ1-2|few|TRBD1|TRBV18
TGTGCCAGCTCACCCTCAGGGGGCAGGAGTGGCTACACCTTC
CASSPSGGRSGYTF
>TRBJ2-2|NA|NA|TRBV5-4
TGTGCCAGCAGCCGAAGCGCGGGGCCGAACACCGGGGAGCTGTTTTTT
CASSRSAGPNTGELFF
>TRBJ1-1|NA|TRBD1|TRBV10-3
TGTGCCATCAATCCGACAGGGGGCTACACTGAAGCTTTCTTT
CAINPTGGYTEAFF
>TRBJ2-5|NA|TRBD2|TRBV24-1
TGTGCCACCTCAGGAGTCGGGGGGTTAAAAACCCAGTACTTC
CATSGVGGLKTQYF
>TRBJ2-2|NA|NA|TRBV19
TGTGCCAGTAGGCCGGGGAATGCGAACACCGGGGAGCTGTTTTTT
CASRPGNANTGELFF
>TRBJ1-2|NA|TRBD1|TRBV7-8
TGTGCCAGCAGCTTAGGAAGACAGGGCCTCGTCAGCTACACCTTC
CASSLGRQGLVSYTF
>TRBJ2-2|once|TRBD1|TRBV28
TGTGCCAGCAGCCCAGACAGGGTTCCCGGGGAGCTGTTTTTT
CASSPDRVPGELFF
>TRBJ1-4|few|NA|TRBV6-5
TGTGCCAGCCTACCCCTTGGGAGAACTAATGAAAAACTGTTTTTT
CASLPLGRTNEKLFF
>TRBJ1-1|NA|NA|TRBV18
TGTGCCAGCTCACCCCAGGGTACGAACACTGAAGCTTTCTTT
CASSPQGTNTEAFF
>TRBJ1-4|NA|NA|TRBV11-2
TGTGCCAGCAGCTTAGGGGGGCGCCTTAATGAAAAACTGTTTTTT
CASSLGGRLNEKLFF